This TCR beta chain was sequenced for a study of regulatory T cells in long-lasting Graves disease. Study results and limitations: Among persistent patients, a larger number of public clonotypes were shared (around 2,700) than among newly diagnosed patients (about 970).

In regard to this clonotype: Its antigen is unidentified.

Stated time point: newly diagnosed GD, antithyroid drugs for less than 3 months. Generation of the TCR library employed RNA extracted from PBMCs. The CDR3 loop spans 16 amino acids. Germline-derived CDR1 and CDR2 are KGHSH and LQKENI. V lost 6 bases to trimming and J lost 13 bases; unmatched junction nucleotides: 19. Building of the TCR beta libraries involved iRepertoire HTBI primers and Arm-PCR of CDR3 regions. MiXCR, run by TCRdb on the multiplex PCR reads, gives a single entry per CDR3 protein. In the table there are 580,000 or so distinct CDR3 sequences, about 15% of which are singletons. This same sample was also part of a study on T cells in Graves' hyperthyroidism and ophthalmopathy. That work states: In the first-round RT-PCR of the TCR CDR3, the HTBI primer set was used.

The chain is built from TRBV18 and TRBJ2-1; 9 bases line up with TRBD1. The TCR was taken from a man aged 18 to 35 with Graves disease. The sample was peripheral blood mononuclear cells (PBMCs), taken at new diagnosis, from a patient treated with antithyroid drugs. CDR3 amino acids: CASSSSGTPGQGPQFF. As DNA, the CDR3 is TGTGCCAGCTCTTCTTCGGGGACACCGGGACAGGGCCCTCAGTTCTTC.